Here is one T cell receptor (beta chain) with its context. Antigen: not known. TCRdb keeps only in-frame clones here, not all; method: immunoSEQ multiplex PCR. Of some 380,000 clones listed, 96% are singletons. The data were taken from a study of shared clonotypes between healthy human individuals. General study results and limits: Genetic and exposure-history diversity was limited by the few donors.

Germline V lookup: CDR1 MGHRA, CDR2 YSYEKL. Trimming removed 8 bases from V and 3 bases from J, with 16 bases in between. The CDR3 sequence is 15 residues long. This receptor was taken from a man aged 25-40 years in good health. The chain carries TRBV4-1 and TRBJ1-4; no clear D. The source material was memory CD8+ T cells sorted from blood. This sample's subset: CD45RO+ cells pooled with CCR7-negative TemRA cells. The CDR3 DNA is TGCGCCAGCGCTATTTGGGCAGGTTCTAATGAAAAACTGTTTTTT. Protein sequence: CASAIWAGSNEKLFF.